These T cell receptor beta chains were read from a single sample in a study of T cell clones after liver transplantation. Clones were read by immunoSEQ multiplex PCR, and TCRdb kept only the in-frame ones, dropping some. Of roughly 100,000 clones in the sample, about 81% are singletons; the top ten hold approximately 2.8%. Sequences were derived from CD4+ T cells from blood, sampled approximately 50 months after liver transplant. All receptors come from a human patient who received a liver transplant. Some T cells may be provided by the graft donor. Both conserved end residues are part of each CDR3. D genes are given only for firm matches. Clone size, where shown, is once, few, many, or a class for clones that have expanded.

-	TRBV28	TRBJ1-5	TRBD1	TGTGCCAGCAGGCAGCGACAGGGGGCTTCTCAGCCCCAGCATTTT	CASRQRQGASQPQHF
-	TRBV7-2	TRBJ2-3	-	TGTGCCAGCATACAGGGCCCGAGCACAGATACGCAGTATTTT	CASIQGPSTDTQYF
once	TRBV5-1	TRBJ2-3	TRBD1	TGCGCCAGCAGCCCCGGACAGGGAAAAGATACGCAGTATTTT	CASSPGQGKDTQYF
-	TRBV7-8	TRBJ1-4	-	TGTGCCAGCAGCTTAGGGTGGGGAAATGAAAAACTGTTTTTT	CASSLGWGNEKLFF
once	TRBV5-1	TRBJ2-1	TRBD2	TGCGCCAGCAGCTTCGGACTAGCGGGGGGGCCGGTTGAGCAGTTCTTC	CASSFGLAGGPVEQFF
few	TRBV5-1	TRBJ2-2	-	TGCGCCAGCAGCTTGGAAGGACGGACGAACACCGGGGAGCTGTTTTTT	CASSLEGRTNTGELFF
-	TRBV2	TRBJ2-4	-	TGTGCCAGCAGTCCCCAGGGATTAGCCAAAAACATTCAGTACTTC	CASSPQGLAKNIQYF
-	TRBV25-1	TRBJ2-5	TRBD1	TGTGCCAGCGGGGACAGGGAAGAGACCCAGTACTTC	CASGDREETQYF
-	TRBV11-2	TRBJ1-1	-	TGTGCCAGCAGCTTAGAAGGGGGAATTACGACTGAAGCTTTCTTT	CASSLEGGITTEAFF
-	TRBV5-1	TRBJ1-4	-	TGCGCCAGCAGCCGGGGGGCCACTAATGAAAAACTGTTTTTT	CASSRGATNEKLFF
-	TRBV18	TRBJ1-4	-	TGTGCCAGCTCACCCCTACCTGGAGATGAAAAACTGTTTTTT	CASSPLPGDEKLFF
-	TRBV7-8	TRBJ2-7	-	TGTGCCAGCAGCGGGTACACGGAGCAGTACTTC	CASSGYTEQYF
-	TRBV6-5	TRBJ2-1	TRBD1	TGTGCCTCCCAAAGGGACAGGGGGCCGAATGAGCAGTTCTTC	CASQRDRGPNEQFF
-	TRBV28	TRBJ1-1	-	TGTGCCAGCAGTTTAAAGGGCCCTGAAGCTTTCTTT	CASSLKGPEAFF
-	TRBV6-5	TRBJ1-5	-	TGTGCCAGCAGTCGTCGGGGAGGTGGCAATCAGCCCCAGCATTTT	CASSRRGGGNQPQHF
-	TRBV27	TRBJ2-1	TRBD1	TGTGCCAGCAGTTCGACAGGGTACAATGAGCAGTTCTTC	CASSSTGYNEQFF
-	TRBV4-3	TRBJ1-4	-	TGCGCCAGCAGCCTTGAGGGGTCGGTGTATGAAAAACTGTTTTTT	CASSLEGSVYEKLFF
-	TRBV7-2	TRBJ1-2	-	TGTGCCAGCAGCTTAGCGCGAGTAGCTAACTATGGCTACACCTTC	CASSLARVANYGYTF
-	TRBV2	TRBJ1-4	TRBD1	TGTGCCGTAGGGACAGGGGGCCTTGAAGAAAAACTGTTTTTT	CAVGTGGLEEKLFF
-	TRBV2	TRBJ2-7	-	TGTGCCAGCAGTCCGGATTTCGCCGAGTCCTACGAGCAGTACTTC	CASSPDFAESYEQYF
-	TRBV27	TRBJ1-5	-	TGTGCCAGCAGTTTGGGCAGGGGTCAGGGGCCCCAGCATTTT	CASSLGRGQGPQHF
-	TRBV29-1	TRBJ1-2	TRBD1	TGCAGCTCCACCACAGGGGCCCCGCCGTATGGCTACACCTTC	CSSTTGAPPYGYTF
-	TRBV7-9	TRBJ2-1	-	TGTGCCAGCAGCTTCTACCGGGACGACAATGAGCAGTTCTTC	CASSFYRDDNEQFF
once	TRBV27	TRBJ2-2	TRBD2	TGTGCCAGCAGTGGAGCGGGGAACGTTATTAACGGGGAGCTGTTTTTT	CASSGAGNVINGELFF
-	TRBV19	TRBJ2-4	TRBD2	TGTGCCAGTAGTACGACTAGCGGCCAAAACATTCAGTACTTC	CASSTTSGQNIQYF
-	TRBV10-3	TRBJ2-1	TRBD1	TGTGCCGTCCAACCCGGACAGGGCGACTACAATGAGCAGTTCTTC	CAVQPGQGDYNEQFF
-	TRBV5-1	TRBJ2-7	TRBD2	TGCGCCAGCAGCTTGTCACTAGCGATGTCCTACGAGCAGTACTTC	CASSLSLAMSYEQYF
-	TRBV6-1	TRBJ1-5	-	TGTGCCAGCAGACCCCGGGACGGCCAGAATCAGCCCCAGCATTTT	CASRPRDGQNQPQHF
-	TRBV23-1	TRBJ1-5	-	TGCGCCAGCAGTCAATCGGGGAAGGCAGATCAGCCCCAGCATTTT	CASSQSGKADQPQHF
-	TRBV29-1	TRBJ2-1	TRBD1	TGCAGCGTTGAAGTTCCGGACAGGCGATCCTACAATGAGCAGTTCTTC	CSVEVPDRRSYNEQFF
-	TRBV5-5	TRBJ2-7	TRBD1	TGTGCCAGCAGCTTGGGGCTGACAGGGACCTTCTCCTACGAGCAGTACTTC	CASSLGLTGTFSYEQYF
-	TRBV18	TRBJ1-2	-	TGTGCCAGCTCAACTCGACAGGGCTACACCTTC	CASSTRQGYTF
-	TRBV7-2	TRBJ2-1	-	TGTGCCAGCAGCTTAGCGCTATCCAGATACAATGAGCAGTTCTTC	CASSLALSRYNEQFF
-	TRBV14	TRBJ2-7	-	TGTGCCAGCAGCCAAGATCTGGGCAACATACCTACGGAGCAGTACTTC	CASSQDLGNIPTEQYF
-	TRBV29-1	TRBJ2-1	-	TGCAGCGTTGCGTCAGGAAACAATGAGCAGTTCTTC	CSVASGNNEQFF
-	TRBV5-1	TRBJ1-1	-	TGCGCCAGCAGCTTGGAGATCCAGCAGAACACTGAAGCTTTCTTT	CASSLEIQQNTEAFF
-	TRBV11-2	TRBJ2-7	-	TGTGCCAGCAGCACACCGGGACAACCTCAAATCGAGCAGTACTTC	CASSTPGQPQIEQYF
-	TRBV6-4	TRBJ1-4	-	TGTGCCAGCAGTTATGATCTGGGTGAAAAACTGTTTTTT	CASSYDLGEKLFF
-	TRBV10-3	TRBJ2-2	-	TGTGCCACCCGAGAGCCCAGGGTTAGCACCGGGGAGCTGTTTTTT	CATREPRVSTGELFF
-	TRBV5-1	TRBJ2-3	-	TGCGCCAGCAGCTTAGGTAGCCCAGATACGCAGTATTTT	CASSLGSPDTQYF
-	TRBV5-6	TRBJ1-1	-	TGTGCCAGCAGCTTCCAGCGAGATGAAGCTTTCTTT	CASSFQRDEAFF
-	TRBV7-9	TRBJ1-1	-	TGTGCCAGCAGCCTCTCGGCTGGGGCTGAAGCTTTCTTT	CASSLSAGAEAFF
-	TRBV4-2	TRBJ1-5	-	TGTGCCAGCAGCCAAGGGGTACCCAATCAGCCCCAGCATTTT	CASSQGVPNQPQHF
-	TRBV15	TRBJ1-1	-	TGTGCCACCAGCAGAGATCTGGGGGGCACTGAAGCTTTCTTT	CATSRDLGGTEAFF
-	TRBV6-6	TRBJ2-1	TRBD2	TGTGCCAGCAGTCGTACTAGCGGGGCGTACAATGAGCAGTTCTTC	CASSRTSGAYNEQFF